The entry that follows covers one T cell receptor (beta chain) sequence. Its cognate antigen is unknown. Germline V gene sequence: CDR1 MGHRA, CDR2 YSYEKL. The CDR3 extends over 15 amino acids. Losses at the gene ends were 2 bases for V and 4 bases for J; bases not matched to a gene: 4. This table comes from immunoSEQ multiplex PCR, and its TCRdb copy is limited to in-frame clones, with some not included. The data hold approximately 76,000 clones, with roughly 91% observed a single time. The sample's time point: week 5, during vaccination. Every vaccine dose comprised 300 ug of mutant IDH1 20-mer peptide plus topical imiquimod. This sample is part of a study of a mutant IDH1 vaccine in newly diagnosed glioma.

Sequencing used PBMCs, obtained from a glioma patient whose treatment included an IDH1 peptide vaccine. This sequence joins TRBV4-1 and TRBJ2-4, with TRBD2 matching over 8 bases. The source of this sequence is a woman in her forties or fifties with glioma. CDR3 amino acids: CASSQLGLVKNIQYF. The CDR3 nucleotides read TGCGCCAGCAGCCAACTGGGACTAGTTAAAAACATTCAGTACTTC.